A selection of T cell receptor beta chains follows, all from one sample in a study of post-analysis software for immune sequencing data. Using its own MiXCR run on the PCR reads, TCRdb lists one record per CDR3 protein. The repertoire holds about 560,000 distinct CDR3 sequences, with roughly 46% as singletons. The sequencing input was blood. The receptors originated from a girl between 10 and 17 years old with multiple sclerosis. Both conserved end residues are part of each CDR3. D genes are given only for firm matches. Rows may omit the clone size; those that give it use once, few, many or a size class.

14	.	TRBV12-3/TRBV12-4	.	TRBJ2-3	TGTGCCAGCAGTTTAGACGGGACTCCAGATACGCAGTATTTT	CASSLDGTPDTQYF
14	.	TRBV25-1	.	TRBJ2-7	TGTGCCAGCAGTACTACCGGGAATACCTACGAGCAGTACTTC	CASSTTGNTYEQYF
14	.	TRBV5-1	.	TRBJ2-7	TGCGCCAGCAGCTTATTGACCCAGGACTACGAGCAGTACTTC	CASSLLTQDYEQYF
15	few	TRBV10-2	TRBD1	TRBJ2-3	TGCGCCAGCAGCCCCGGGACAGCGGACCGGGATACGCAGTATTTT	CASSPGTADRDTQYF
17	.	TRBV20-1	TRBD2	TRBJ2-3	TGCAGTGCTAGGGTCCCCCACGGGAGGGCCGGCACAGATACGCAGTATTTT	CSARVPHGRAGTDTQYF
16	.	TRBV5-1	TRBD2	TRBJ2-1	TGCGCCAGCAGCCCTACTAGCGGGAGGGCCTACAATGAGCAGTTCTTC	CASSPTSGRAYNEQFF
15	.	TRBV2	.	TRBJ2-3	TGTGCCAGCAGTCTAGACAGGACTAGCACAGATACGCAGTATTTT	CASSLDRTSTDTQYF
16	.	TRBV11-2	TRBD2	TRBJ2-3	TGTGCCAGCAGCTTAATTATGTGGGAGGGCCAAGATACGCAGTATTTT	CASSLIMWEGQDTQYF
15	.	TRBV10-3	.	TRBJ1-5	TGTGCCACACAAGGGGGGGGGATAGGCAATCAGCCCCAGCATTTT	CATQGGGIGNQPQHF
16	.	TRBV6-1	.	TRBJ2-1	TGTGCCAGCAGTGAAGCGCTTCGGGGAATTGTGATAGAGCAGTTCTTC	CASSEALRGIVIEQFF
12	.	TRBV5-1	.	TRBJ2-1	TGCGCCAGCAGCTTAAAAGGCAGTGAGCAGTTCTTC	CASSLKGSEQFF
14	few	TRBV7-9	.	TRBJ2-7	TGTGCCAGCACCTGGGGGGAAAAAGGGTACGAGCAGTACTTC	CASTWGEKGYEQYF
17	few	TRBV4-1	TRBD2	TRBJ2-7	TGCGCCAGCAGCCAAGATCGATTAGCGGGAGATCCCTACGAGCAGTACTTC	CASSQDRLAGDPYEQYF
13	.	TRBV6-1	.	TRBJ2-5	TGTGCCAGCACCTTACGAGGGCAAGAGACCCAGTACTTC	CASTLRGQETQYF
12	few	TRBV5-1	.	TRBJ2-5	TGCGCCAGCAGCTTAAACCAGGGTGCGCAGTACTTC	CASSLNQGAQYF
13	.	TRBV27	TRBD1	TRBJ1-5	TGTGCCAGCAGCAGGGGGAGTCTCCAGCCCCAGCATTTT	CASSRGSLQPQHF
12	.	TRBV5-1	.	TRBJ2-1	TGCGCCAGCAGGGAAAGGGGGAATGAGCAGTTCTTC	CASRERGNEQFF
12	.	TRBV6-2/TRBV6-3	.	TRBJ2-1	TGTGCCAGCAGCAACGAAGTCCGAGAGCAGTTCTTC	CASSNEVREQFF
13	.	TRBV19	.	TRBJ2-3	TGTGCCAGTAGTCCTAAGAGCACAGATACGCAGTATTTT	CASSPKSTDTQYF
15	.	TRBV9	.	TRBJ1-2	TGTGCCAGCAGCCTCCGAGGGGCCAGGAGGTATGGCTACACCTTC	CASSLRGARRYGYTF
13	few	TRBV5-1	.	TRBJ2-7	TGCGCCAGCAGCTTCACGGATATTTACGAGCAGTACTTC	CASSFTDIYEQYF
13	.	TRBV5-1	.	TRBJ2-1	TGCGCCAGCAGCTCAAAGATCGGAAGTGAGCAGTTCTTC	CASSSKIGSEQFF
16	few	TRBV4-1	TRBD1	TRBJ1-6	TGCGCCAGCAGCCCGGGACCAACAGGGGATAATTCACCCCTCCACTTT	CASSPGPTGDNSPLHF
15	.	TRBV20-1	.	TRBJ1-3	TGCAGTGCTGCGAAACTTCTTAGCTCTGGAAACACCATATATTTT	CSAAKLLSSGNTIYF
13	few	TRBV18	TRBD1	TRBJ1-1	TGTGCCAGCTCCCGGACAGGGTACACTGAAGCTTTCTTT	CASSRTGYTEAFF
14	.	TRBV4-1	.	TRBJ1-2	TGCGCCAGCAGCCAAGATACGGGGTACTATGGCTACACCTTC	CASSQDTGYYGYTF
15	few	TRBV12-3/TRBV12-4	.	TRBJ2-7	TGTGCCAGCAGGCCTGGGGCTAGCGACTCCTACGAGCAGTACTTC	CASRPGASDSYEQYF
13	.	TRBV6-5	.	TRBJ1-1	TGTGCCAGCAGTTGGAGGGTCAACACTGAAGCTTTCTTT	CASSWRVNTEAFF
15	.	TRBV10-2	TRBD2	TRBJ2-1	TGCGCCAGCACCGGACTAGCGGGAGCGGGCAATGAGCAGTTCTTC	CASTGLAGAGNEQFF
15	few	TRBV2	.	TRBJ1-2	TGTGCCAGCAGAACCCGGGCCTCGGCGAACTATGGCTACACCTTC	CASRTRASANYGYTF
13	.	TRBV12-3/TRBV12-4	.	TRBJ2-5	TGTGCCAGCAGCGTCGACAGCAAAGAGACCCAGTACTTC	CASSVDSKETQYF
14	.	TRBV6-5	.	TRBJ2-7	TGTGCCAGCAGCTTCGAGCTAGCGTCTTACGAGCAGTACTTC	CASSFELASYEQYF
17	.	TRBV9	TRBD2	TRBJ2-1	TGTGCCAGCAGCCTCTCGACTAGCGTTAACTCCTACAATGAGCAGTTCTTC	CASSLSTSVNSYNEQFF
11	.	TRBV29-1	.	TRBJ1-1	TGCAGCGTAAACATATTGGGTGAAGCTTTCTTT	CSVNILGEAFF
13	.	TRBV30	.	TRBJ2-1	TGTGCCTGGAGTGAAAAGGTTATAATGAGGCAGTTCTTC	CAWSEKVIMRQFF
15	.	TRBV11-3	.	TRBJ2-7	TGTGCCAGCAGCTTAGATCACTCAGACTCCTACGAGCAGTACTTC	CASSLDHSDSYEQYF
17	.	TRBV12-3/TRBV12-4	.	TRBJ1-5	TGTGCCAGCAGCTGGGGGATTAGGCGATTCGGCAATCAGCCCCAGCATTTT	CASSWGIRRFGNQPQHF
17	.	TRBV24-1	.	TRBJ2-3	TGTGCCACCAGTGACCCCGGTGGGGGCATCGGCACAGATACGCAGTATTTT	CATSDPGGGIGTDTQYF
12	.	TRBV29-1	.	TRBJ1-2	TGCAGCGGAGAATCCCTCGACTATGGCTACACCTTC	CSGESLDYGYTF